Here is one TCR beta chain with its context. Germline trimming cut 7 bases from V and 3 bases from J; bases unmatched to any gene: 15. The CDR3 is made up of 17 amino acids. CDR1 is SGHRS and CDR2 is YFSETQ in the germline V gene. Sequencing was performed with immunoSEQ multiplex PCR; in TCRdb, only in-frame clones are kept and a portion is missing. The sample has roughly 100,000 clones; roughly 90% are singletons. The sample originates from a study of PD-L1 blockade in urothelial cancer. The overall study: Patients with male sex and bladder-origin urothelial cancer accounted for about 85% of the roughly 29 enrolled. Individuals in the cohort had been given 0 to 3 earlier chemotherapy regimens.

Described time point: pretreatment peripheral blood. This material consisted of PBMCs, taken around atezolizumab (anti-PD-L1) treatment. J is TRBJ2-3 and V is TRBV5-1, with TRBD2 identical over 9 bases. The sequence derives from a woman of 80 years or more with urothelial cancer. CDR3 residues: CASGPGLAPSLTDTQYF. In DNA form, the CDR3 reads TGCGCCAGCGGACCGGGACTAGCCCCATCGTTGACAGATACGCAGTATTTT.